This T cell receptor (beta chain) was found in a study of cytomegalovirus exposure and HLA in healthy donors. V dropped 5 bases and J dropped 13; count of bases not matched to a gene: 7. The CDR3 covers 14 residues. Germline V gene data show CDR1 as SEHNR and CDR2 as FQNEAQ (reference sequence). This clone appeared a few times. Vbeta (60) and Jbeta (13) primers were used in the PCR. Here immunoSEQ multiplex PCR was the method, and the copy in TCRdb shows in-frame clones only, minus some. The data contain roughly 120,000 clones, 9% to 10% of them seen just once; the ten biggest clones take up around 3%.

The sequence was collected from a young man in good health and CMV-seronegative. The chain has TRBV7-9 and TRBJ2-1; 14 nucleotides line up with TRBD2. Sequencing input: PBMCs. The CDR3 protein is CASSETSGRASQFF. CDR3 in DNA: TGTGCCAGCAGCGAGACTAGCGGGAGGGCCAGCCAGTTCTTC.